The 30 T cell receptor beta chains listed next were all sequenced from one sample in a study of cytomegalovirus exposure and HLA in healthy donors. Profiling relied on immunoSEQ multiplex PCR, and the TCRdb table lists in-frame clones only, not all of them. The data hold roughly 56,000 clones, with roughly 91% observed a single time. The sequencing sample was made of PBMCs. Receptor source: a woman in her 30s in good health and CMV-seronegative.

This chain links TRBV21-1 with TRBJ2-3; the D call of TRBD2 is as the table states it, not checked on the DNA. TRBV21-1 is a pseudogene segment. CDR3 length: 17 residues. The DNA for the CDR3 is TGTGCCAGCAGCAAAGTTCGGCGGGAGAGGGGACCAGATACGCAGTATTTT. Amino acid sequence: CASSKVRRERGPDTQYF.

This clone was detected once. The gene calls are TRBV9 and TRBJ2-7, with D tentatively TRBD2 (5 bases). The V gene lost 6 bases and the J gene lost 6 bases, with 19 bases spanning the gap. CDR1 SGDLS and CDR2 YYNGEE come from the germline V gene. The CDR3 spans 14 residues. The CDR3 DNA reads as TGTGCCAGCACCCTCTCGAGCGGAGACGGCGAGCAGTACTTC. Translating it yields CASTLSSGDGEQYF. Using reference TRBV9 and TRBJ2-7 for the parts outside the CDR3, the full variable domain is DSGVTQTPKHLITATGQRVTLRCSPRSGDLSVYWYQQSLDQGLQFLIQYYNGEERAKGNILERFSAQQFPDLHSELNLSSLELGDSALYFCASTLSSGDGEQYFGPGTRLTVT.

This chain connects TRBV5-5 to TRBJ2-5; TRBD2 matches 9 bases. CDR3 size: 15 residues. Germline CDR1 and CDR2: SGHKS and YYEKEE (reference sequence). Trimming at V came to 4 bases and at J to 5 bases, leaving 9 bases not matched to a gene. The CDR3 is CASSGTGTSRETQYF. The CDR3 coding sequence is TGTGCCAGCAGCGGGACCGGGACTAGCAGGGAGACCCAGTACTTC. Full variable domain (remainder filled in from reference TRBV5-5 and TRBJ2-5): DAGVTQSPTHLIKTRGQQVTLRCSPISGHKSVSWYQQVLGQGPQFIFQYYEKEERGRGNFPDRFSARQFPNYSSELNVNALLLGDSALYLCASSGTGTSRETQYFGPGTRLLVL.

This clone was recorded only once. The V call is TRBV10-3, the J call TRBJ2-2; possible D gene TRBD1, 6 bases. CDR1 and CDR2 from the germline V gene are ENHRY and SYGVKD. The V end lost 5 bases, the J end lost 6 bases, and 16 bases lay between the germline ends. This CDR3 comprises 15 residues. The CDR3 sequence: CAISLQGEGSGELFF. DNA for the CDR3: TGTGCCATCAGTCTACAGGGAGAGGGATCCGGGGAGCTGTTTTTT.

V and J are TRBV12-5 and TRBJ2-5, with D perhaps matching TRBD2 (5 bases). Germline CDR1 is LGHNT and CDR2 is FRNRAP. The CDR3 sequence is 14 residues long. The germline V and J ends were trimmed by 8 bases and 6 bases, with 19 bases remaining between them. CDR3 DNA: TGTGCTAGTATGGTCGCGGCGGGTGCAAAGACCCAGTACTTC. Its protein is CASMVAAGAKTQYF.

The chain has TRBV5-4 and TRBJ2-2, with 8 bases that match TRBD1. Germline assignment: CDR1 SGHNT and CDR2 YYREEE (reference sequence). V was pared by 2 bases and J by 6 bases, with 0 bases of the junction left unmatched. This CDR3 has 13 residues. CDR3 sequence reads: CASSLQGAGELFF. The CDR3 bases are TGTGCCAGCAGCTTACAGGGGGCCGGGGAGCTGTTTTTT.

This clone is a singleton in its sample. The rearrangement uses TRBV7-5 and TRBJ1-1; the table's D call, TRBD1, has no DNA check behind it. TRBV7-5 constitutes a pseudogene. The CDR3 is 16 residues long. CDR3 DNA: TGTGCCAGAAGCCCCCCCGGACAGGGATGGGGGACTGAAGCTTTCTTT. It encodes CARSPPGQGWGTEAFF.

This clone was observed once. The rearrangement uses TRBV6-1 and TRBJ2-5; 15 nucleotides match TRBD2. Germline trimming cut 0 bases from V and 5 bases from J; bases unmatched to any gene: 7. This CDR3 spans 18 amino acids. Germline V gives CDR1 MNHNS, CDR2 SASEGT. Written as DNA, the CDR3 is TGTGCCAGCAGTGAAGCGTATTCCGGACTAGCGGGAGGGGAGACCCAGTACTTC. Protein sequence: CASSEAYSGLAGGETQYF.

The V gene is TRBV23-1, the J gene TRBJ2-1; either TRBD1 or TRBD2 may supply D (5 bases each). TRBV23-1 is placed among ORFs of uncertain function. V was pared by 10 bases and J by 3 bases, with 16 bases between. The CDR3 consists of 14 residues. The CDR3 region is CATRERVRYNEQFF. CDR3 in DNA: TGCGCCACCAGGGAGCGAGTCCGCTACAATGAGCAGTTCTTC.

Points on this clone: Other nucleotide sequences from this sample produce the same CDR3. The chain carries TRBV7-8 and TRBJ2-7; D perhaps matches TRBD1 (6 bases). CDR1 and CDR2 from the germline V gene are SGHVS and FQNEAQ. CDR3 length: 14 amino acids. V was shortened by 4 bases and J by 2 bases, with 12 bases between the two germline ends. The CDR3 reads CASSSPGQTYEQYF. In DNA form, the CDR3 reads TGTGCCAGCAGCTCGCCGGGACAAACCTACGAGCAGTACTTC.

The genes are TRBV12-2 and TRBJ1-2; TRBD1 is the table's D call, not checked against the DNA. TRBV12-2 is given as a pseudogene. This CDR3 comprises 14 residues. The CDR3 protein is CASRPGQGWKGYTF. In DNA form, the CDR3 reads TGTGCAAGTCGCCCCGGACAGGGTTGGAAGGGCTACACCTTC.

The chain uses TRBV7-9 and TRBJ2-2, with TRBD2 matching over 8 bases. CDR3 length equals 15 residues. V lost 6 bases and J lost 3; bases outside the gene matches: 6. Germline CDR1 SEHNR, CDR2 FQNEAQ (reference sequence). The DNA of the CDR3 is TGTGCCAGCAGAAGCGGGAGCACATACACCGGGGAGCTGTTTTTT. The encoded protein is CASRSGSTYTGELFF.

The chain links TRBV15 to TRBJ1-2; D unresolved. CDR1 LNHNV and CDR2 YYDKDF come from the germline V gene (reference sequence). Trimming cost V 0 bases and J 3 bases, with 8 bases left between them. This CDR3 contains 14 residues. CDR3 protein: CATSRESGYYGYTF. DNA of the CDR3: TGTGCCACCAGCAGAGAATCGGGGTACTATGGCTACACCTTC.

A remark on this clone: Compared with germline, one end of the junction differs, possibly owing to a read error. The chain uses TRBV11-2 and TRBJ2-7; 10 positions agree with TRBD1. The CDR3 length is 12 residues. CDR1 and CDR2 (germline): SGHAT, FQNNGV. As DNA, the CDR3 is TGTGCCAGCAGCTTAGAGGGGACAGGGGTCGGCTTC. Its protein is CASSLEGTGVGF.

The V call is TRBV7-6, the J call TRBJ2-7; 7 bases are a match to TRBD2. The CDR3 is 14 residues long. CDR1 and CDR2 (germline): SGHVS, FNYEAQ. V dropped 5 bases and J dropped 1; count of bases not matched to a gene: 5. DNA for the CDR3: TGTGCCAGCAGCCCCGGGGGGAGTTCCTACGAGCAGTACTTC. It is translated as CASSPGGSSYEQYF.

The chain combines TRBV6-1 with TRBJ2-1; no clear D. V was clipped by 5 bases and J by 7 bases, with 9 bases between them. In germline, CDR1 is MNHNS, CDR2 SASEGT. The CDR3 length is 12 residues. CDR3 residues: CASSLNVNEQFF. The CDR3 DNA reads as TGTGCCAGCAGTTTAAATGTTAATGAGCAGTTCTTC.

This chain joins TRBV25-1 and TRBJ1-2; tentative D call: TRBD1 (6 bases). There are 16 residues in the CDR3. Trimming stripped 3 bases from V and 4 bases from J, with 18 bases between. The germline gives CDR1 MGHDK, CDR2 SYGVNS. The CDR3 loop is CASSDRDRFLGYGYTF. The CDR3 bases are TGTGCCAGCAGTGACCGAGACAGGTTCCTCGGCTATGGCTACACCTTC.

This sequence joins TRBV7-9 and TRBJ2-1, with 7 nucleotides matching TRBD2. The CDR3 is made up of 16 amino acids. CDR1 and CDR2 (germline): SEHNR, FQNEAQ (reference sequence). Trimming removed 3 bases from V and 2 bases from J; junction bases left unmatched: 7. CDR3 sequence (DNA): TGTGCCAGCAGCTTTTCAGGCGGGAGAACCTACAATGAGCAGTTCTTC. Translated: CASSFSGGRTYNEQFF.

V gene TRBV5-1 combines with J gene TRBJ2-7; D perhaps matches TRBD2 (6 bases). The CDR3 runs to 14 residues. Germline values: CDR1 SGHRS, CDR2 YFSETQ. The ends were cut back, 4 bases at V and 2 bases at J, with 13 bases in the middle. CDR3 sequence reads: CASSGGDSTYEQYF. The CDR3 nucleotides read TGCGCCAGCAGCGGAGGGGACTCTACCTACGAGCAGTACTTC. The entire variable domain, with the rest obtained from reference TRBV5-1 and TRBJ2-7, is as follows: KAGVTQTPRYLIKTRGQQVTLSCSPISGHRSVSWYQQTPGQGLQFLFEYFSETQRNKGNFPGRFSGRQFSNSRSEMNVSTLELGDSALYLCASSGGDSTYEQYFGPGTRLTVT.

The chain recombines TRBV7-9 with TRBJ2-3; TRBD2 aligns across 8 bases. This CDR3 has 16 residues. V shed 4 bases and J 3 bases; nucleotides not matched to a gene: 9. Germline V CDR1 and CDR2: SEHNR, FQNEAQ (reference sequence). In DNA, the CDR3 is TGTGCCAGCAGCTCCTCAGGGGTAGCGGGAACAGATACGCAGTATTTT. This encodes CASSSSGVAGTDTQYF.

This chain's CDR3 is CASSADRVDFPYNEQFF. The CDR3 bases are TGTGCCAGCAGCGCAGACAGGGTGGATTTCCCCTACAATGAGCAGTTCTTC. The J gene is TRBJ2-1, the V gene TRBV9; TRBD1 matches at 7 bases. V lost 3 bases and J lost 2; bases outside the gene matches: 11. CDR3 length: 17 amino acids. Germline lookup yields CDR1 SGDLS and CDR2 YYNGEE.

The V call is TRBV6-5, the J call TRBJ2-7; D possibly corresponds to TRBD1 (6 bases). The CDR3 contains 15 residues. V was cut by 6 bases and J by 6 bases, with 21 bases left in between. Germline V gene data show CDR1 as MNHEY and CDR2 as SVGAGI. The CDR3 loop reads CASSPQGGKLSEQYF. The CDR3 DNA sequence: TGTGCCAGCAGCCCACAAGGGGGAAAACTAAGCGAGCAGTACTTC.

The chain combines TRBV6-5 with TRBJ1-2; 8 bases agree with TRBD1. Trimming cost V 4 bases and J 1 base; bases outside gene matches: 2. Germline CDR1 is MNHEY and CDR2 is SVGAGI. The CDR3 totals 14 residues. CDR3: CASSLDRDNYGYTF. The CDR3 DNA reads as TGTGCCAGCAGTTTGGACAGGGATAACTATGGCTACACCTTC.

In DNA form, the CDR3 reads TGTGCCAGCAGCCTATTAGCGGGAGTACCCGAGACCCAGTACTTC. This encodes CASSLLAGVPETQYF. The genes are TRBV7-2 and TRBJ2-5, with 9 positions matching TRBD2. The CDR3 consists of 15 residues. Per the germline V gene, CDR1 is SGHTA and CDR2 is FQGNSA. The junction had 9 bases not matched to a gene; V was cut back by 5 bases and J by 5 bases.

The genes are TRBV9 and TRBJ2-1; the match to TRBD1 covers 7 bases. Germline V gene sequence: CDR1 SGDLS, CDR2 YYNGEE. V lost 5 bases, J lost 0 bases, and 5 bases stayed unmatched. The CDR3 has 15 residues. The CDR3 sequence is CASSTGTASYNEQFF. The CDR3 coding sequence is TGTGCCAGCAGTACCGGGACAGCCTCCTACAATGAGCAGTTCTTC. Full variable domain (rest looked up from reference TRBV9 and TRBJ2-1): DSGVTQTPKHLITATGQRVTLRCSPRSGDLSVYWYQQSLDQGLQFLIQYYNGEERAKGNILERFSAQQFPDLHSELNLSSLELGDSALYFCASSTGTASYNEQFFGPGTRLTVL.

V is TRBV28 and J is TRBJ1-5; 7 bases align to TRBD1. Germline V gene sequence: CDR1 MDHEN, CDR2 SYDVKM. V dropped 4 bases and J dropped 6; count of bases not matched to a gene: 27. The CDR3 has 21 amino acids. CDR3 amino acids: CASSSYSQRRKGQYRGQPQHF. For the CDR3, the DNA is TGTGCCAGCAGTTCTTATTCTCAGCGGCGTAAGGGACAGTATCGGGGTCAGCCCCAGCATTTT.

The V gene is TRBV7-9, the J gene TRBJ2-7; maybe TRBD2 (5 bases). V was cut by 5 bases and J by 2 bases, with 16 bases left in between. CDR1 and CDR2 from the germline V gene are SEHNR and FQNEAQ (reference sequence). The CDR3 is made up of 15 amino acids. CDR3 loop: CASSPEQDFAYEQYF. For the CDR3, the DNA is TGTGCCAGCAGCCCCGAGCAGGACTTTGCCTACGAGCAGTACTTC.

The chain carries TRBV9 and TRBJ2-1; 9 bases fit TRBD2. This CDR3 has 13 residues. Looked up from germline, CDR1 is SGDLS and CDR2 is YYNGEE. After removal of 4 bases from V and 9 bases from J, the junction contained 5 bases not matched to a gene. The CDR3 reads CASSPGTSSEQFF. CDR3 DNA sequence: TGTGCCAGCAGCCCCGGGACTAGCAGTGAGCAGTTCTTC.

The chain combines TRBV5-1 with TRBJ2-1; D is possibly TRBD2 (5 bases). Germline CDR1 is SGHRS and CDR2 is YFSETQ. The CDR3 totals 12 residues. The V gene lost 3 bases and the J gene lost 7 bases, with 8 bases spanning the gap. DNA for the CDR3: TGCGCCAGCAGCTCCCGCGGGAATGAGCAGTTCTTC. Encoded protein: CASSSRGNEQFF.

The V gene is TRBV7-2, the J gene TRBJ2-2; no firm D call. Germline V gene sequence: CDR1 SGHTA, CDR2 FQGNSA. The V and J ends lost 5 bases and 1 base respectively, with 5 bases between them. This CDR3 is built from 13 residues. CDR3 residues: CASSPRNTGELFF. The DNA of the CDR3 is TGTGCCAGCAGCCCTAGGAACACCGGGGAGCTGTTTTTT.